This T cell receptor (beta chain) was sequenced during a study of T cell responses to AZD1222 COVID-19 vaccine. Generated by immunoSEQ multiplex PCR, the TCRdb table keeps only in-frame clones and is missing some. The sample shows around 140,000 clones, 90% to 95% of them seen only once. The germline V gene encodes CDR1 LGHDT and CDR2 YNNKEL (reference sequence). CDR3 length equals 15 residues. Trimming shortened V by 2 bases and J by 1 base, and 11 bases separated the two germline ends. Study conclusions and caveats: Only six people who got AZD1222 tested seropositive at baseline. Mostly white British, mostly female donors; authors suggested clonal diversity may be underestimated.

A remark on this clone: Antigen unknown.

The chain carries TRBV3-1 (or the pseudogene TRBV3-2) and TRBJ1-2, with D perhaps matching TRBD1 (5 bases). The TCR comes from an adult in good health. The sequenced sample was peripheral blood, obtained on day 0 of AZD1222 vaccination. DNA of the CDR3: TGTGCCAGCAGCCAAAAGGGCAGGGTTAACTATGGCTACACCTTC. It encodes CASSQKGRVNYGYTF.